The clone carrying this TCR beta chain was counted ten times or more. TCRdb used MiXCR to reprocess the RT-PCR reads, holding one entry per CDR3 protein. This sample has approximately 480,000 distinct CDR3 sequences, with 9.5% to 13% found just once. The data were obtained in a study of response to subunit inactivated influenza vaccine. In germline, CDR1 is DFQATT, CDR2 SNEGSKA (reference sequence). The CDR3 is 15 amino acids. Trimming took off 5 bases at V and 0 bases at J, with 14 bases between the two ends. Source: PBMCs from blood, taken 45 days after vaccination. This TCR was recovered from a man aged 50 to 60 who received an inactivated influenza vaccine. V and J are TRBV20-1 and TRBJ2-1, with D uncertain. This CDR3 reads CSAQPLSSSYNEQFF. DNA of the CDR3: TGCAGTGCTCAACCCCTTTCCAGCTCCTACAATGAGCAGTTCTTC.